The rows below give T cell receptor beta chains drawn from one sample of a study of cytomegalovirus exposure and HLA in healthy donors. Assay used: immunoSEQ multiplex PCR; TCRdb lists only in-frame clones, some missing. There are over 75,000 clones in the sample; around four fifths occur only once, and about 7% lies in the top ten. Sequences were obtained from PBMCs. Source of these receptors: a man aged 35 to 55 in good health and CMV-seropositive. Each CDR3 is given with its conserved first and last residue. D genes are given only for firm matches. Some rows mark clone size as missing; the rest say once, few, many or name a class of expanded clone.

d_gene	abundance	v_gene	j_gene	CDR3aa	CDR3nt
NA	NA	TRBV7-9	TRBJ2-1	CASILGGAVINEQFF	TGTGCCAGCATCCTAGGGGGGGCGGTTATAAATGAGCAGTTCTTC
TRBD1	NA	TRBV19	TRBJ1-6	CASTYRRTGLNSPLHF	TGTGCCAGTACCTATCGAAGGACAGGGCTCAATTCACCCCTCCACTTT
NA	NA	TRBV7-9	TRBJ1-3	CASSPRGGGNTIYF	TGTGCCAGCAGCCCAAGGGGCGGTGGAAACACCATATATTTT
NA	NA	TRBV7-2	TRBJ2-7	CASSYIPPGEQYF	TGTGCCAGCAGCTACATCCCCCCAGGCGAGCAGTACTTC
NA	NA	TRBV5-1	TRBJ2-2	CASSPPVDTGELFF	TGCGCCAGCAGCCCTCCCGTTGACACCGGGGAGCTGTTTTTT
NA	NA	TRBV19	TRBJ1-1	CASSFAGTEAFF	TGTGCCAGTAGTTTTGCAGGCACTGAAGCTTTCTTT
NA	NA	TRBV6-5	TRBJ1-1	CASSYAPQTGTEAFF	TGTGCCAGCAGTTACGCCCCCCAGACAGGTACTGAAGCTTTCTTT
NA	NA	TRBV7-2	TRBJ2-1	CASSLHRANEQFF	TGTGCCAGCAGCTTGCACAGGGCCAATGAGCAGTTCTTC
TRBD2	NA	TRBV19	TRBJ2-3	CASSAGVFTDTQYF	TGTGCCAGTAGTGCGGGGGTATTCACAGATACGCAGTATTTT
NA	NA	TRBV21-1	TRBJ2-7	CASSKEERGGVYRVYEQYF	TGTGCCAGCAGCAAGGAGGAGAGAGGCGGGGTGTATAGGGTCTACGAGCAGTACTTC
NA	NA	TRBV10-2	TRBJ1-5	CASSGGASNQPQHF	TGCGCCAGCAGTGGTGGGGCATCTAATCAGCCCCAGCATTTT
TRBD2	NA	TRBV4-1	TRBJ2-1	CASSRGGMVAGSNEQFF	TGCGCCAGCAGCCGGGGGGGGATGGTGGCGGGTAGCAATGAGCAGTTCTTC
TRBD2	NA	TRBV9	TRBJ2-7	CASSVAGTSGDEQYF	TGTGCCAGCAGCGTGGCCGGGACTAGCGGTGACGAGCAGTACTTC
TRBD1	few	TRBV5-4	TRBJ2-5	CASSRRWAGGVEDRETQYF	TGTGCCAGCAGCAGGAGGTGGGCAGGGGGCGTAGAGGATCGAGAGACCCAGTACTTC
TRBD1	NA	TRBV27	TRBJ2-2	CASSPLGTGATGELFF	TGTGCCAGCAGTCCTCTCGGGACAGGGGCCACCGGGGAGCTGTTTTTT
NA	NA	TRBV7-7	TRBJ2-2	CASSPVNGGNTGELFF	TGTGCTAGCAGCCCCGTTAACGGGGGAAACACCGGGGAGCTGTTTTTT
NA	NA	TRBV11-2	TRBJ1-1	CASTRQNTEAFF	TGTGCCAGCACCCGACAGAACACTGAAGCTTTCTTT
NA	NA	TRBV7-2	TRBJ2-7	CASSPTTGRNEQYF	TGTGCCAGCAGCCCAACGACAGGCAGGAACGAGCAGTACTTC
NA	few	TRBV4-1	TRBJ2-7	CASSQEMSVPYEQYF	TGCGCCAGCAGCCAAGAGATGTCGGTCCCCTACGAGCAGTACTTC
TRBD1	NA	TRBV29-1	TRBJ1-1	CSAIQGATEAFF	TGCAGCGCCATACAGGGGGCGACTGAAGCTTTCTTT
NA	NA	TRBV5-4	TRBJ2-3	CASSLAGTQYF	TGTGCCAGCAGCTTGGCCGGTACGCAGTATTTT
TRBD2	NA	TRBV10-3	TRBJ2-3	CAIGWTSGPTDTQYF	TGTGCCATCGGTTGGACTAGCGGCCCCACAGATACGCAGTATTTT
TRBD2	NA	TRBV6-1	TRBJ2-7	CASRGGVNYEQYF	TGTGCCAGCAGGGGGGGGGTGAACTACGAGCAGTACTTC
TRBD1	NA	TRBV2	TRBJ2-3	CASSGPGGTDTQYF	TGTGCCAGCAGTGGTCCAGGGGGAACAGATACGCAGTATTTT
NA	NA	TRBV18	TRBJ2-3	CASSPPGLPDTQYF	TGTGCCAGCTCACCACCGGGACTCCCAGATACGCAGTATTTT
TRBD1	NA	TRBV10-3	TRBJ2-5	CAISRDRQETQYF	TGTGCCATCAGCCGGGACAGGCAAGAGACCCAGTACTTC
NA	NA	TRBV2	TRBJ1-6	CASSEAGTSYNSPLHF	TGTGCCAGCAGTGAAGCGGGCACCTCCTATAATTCACCCCTCCACTTT
NA	few	TRBV5-1	TRBJ1-5	CASSLGANSNQPQHF	TGCGCCAGCAGCTTGGGCGCAAATAGCAATCAGCCCCAGCATTTT
TRBD1	few	TRBV5-1	TRBJ1-4	CASSLDRGTGEKLFF	TGCGCCAGCAGCTTGGACAGGGGAACAGGTGAAAAACTGTTTTTT
TRBD2	NA	TRBV5-1	TRBJ2-7	CASSLVPAGVSYEQYF	TGCGCCAGCAGCTTGGTCCCAGCGGGGGTCTCCTACGAGCAGTACTTC
NA	NA	TRBV6-5	TRBJ2-7	CASSKSQSYEQYF	TGTGCCAGCAGCAAATCACAGAGCTACGAGCAGTACTTC
NA	NA	TRBV6-5	TRBJ2-7	CASSYTVSYEQYF	TGTGCCAGCAGTTACACGGTCTCCTACGAGCAGTACTTC
TRBD2	NA	TRBV28	TRBJ2-7	CASSFGGGEQYF	TGTGCCAGCAGTTTTGGGGGGGGAGAGCAGTACTTC
TRBD1	NA	TRBV10-1	TRBJ2-5	CASVPRGETQYF	TGCGCCAGCGTACCCAGGGGGGAGACCCAGTACTTC
NA	NA	TRBV7-6	TRBJ2-1	CASSLELDNNEQFF	TGTGCCAGCAGCTTAGAACTAGATAACAATGAGCAGTTCTTC
NA	NA	TRBV29-1	TRBJ1-1	CSVVEPPGTEAFF	TGCAGCGTTGTGGAGCCCCCGGGGACTGAAGCTTTCTTT
TRBD1	NA	TRBV25-1	TRBJ2-7	CASSESGQGIYEQYF	TGTGCCAGCAGTGAATCCGGACAGGGTATCTACGAGCAGTACTTC
NA	NA	TRBV4-1	TRBJ2-5	CASSQEDGYWETQYF	TGCGCCAGCAGCCAAGAAGACGGGTATTGGGAGACCCAGTACTTC
NA	NA	TRBV11-2	TRBJ2-3	CASSSSGGPPDTQYF	TGTGCCAGCAGCTCATCTGGCGGGCCACCAGATACGCAGTATTTT